This T cell receptor beta chain was profiled in a study of T cells after yellow fever vaccination. Study at large: Each low-cell-number fraction was prepared by means of SMART-Seq v4 Ultra Low Input. Overall study findings and caveats: Contamination by abundant bulk-population clonotypes could be present in FACS-sorted repertoires.

The study made its TCR cDNA through 5'RACE template switching. That step introduced a universal primer site along with UMIs. TCRdb recomputed calls from the 5' RACE reads with MiXCR, one row per CDR3 protein. This table has 300,000 to 400,000 distinct CDR3 sequences, around 13% appearing once. This clonotype has more than one count but fewer than ten. What it binds is unknown. In germline, CDR1 is SGDLS, CDR2 YYNGEE. Trimming cost V 4 bases and J 4 bases, with 6 bases left between them. The CDR3 is 12 residues long. Here the sequenced sample was CD4+ T cells sorted from PBMCs, taken 15 days after the yellow fever booster vaccination. The chain uses TRBV9 and TRBJ1-3, with D unresolved. This TCR was recovered from a man aged 18 to 30 who received the YFV17D yellow fever vaccine. DNA of the CDR3: TGTGCCAGCAGCCCGGAGGGAAACACCATATATTTT. This codes for CASSPEGNTIYF.